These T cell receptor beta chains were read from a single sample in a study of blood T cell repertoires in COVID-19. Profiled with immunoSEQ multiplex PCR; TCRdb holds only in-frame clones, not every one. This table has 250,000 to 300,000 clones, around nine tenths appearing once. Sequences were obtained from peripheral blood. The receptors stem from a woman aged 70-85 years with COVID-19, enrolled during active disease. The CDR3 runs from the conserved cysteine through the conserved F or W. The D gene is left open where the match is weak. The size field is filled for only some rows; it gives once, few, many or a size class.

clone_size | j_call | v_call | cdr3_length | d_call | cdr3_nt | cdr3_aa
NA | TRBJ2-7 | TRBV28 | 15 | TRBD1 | TGTGCCAGCAAGACAGGGGGCGCAGAATCCTACGAGCAGTACTTC | CASKTGGAESYEQYF
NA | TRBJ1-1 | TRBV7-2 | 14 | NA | TGTGCCAGCAGCACATGGACAGTAAACACTGAAGCTTTCTTT | CASSTWTVNTEAFF
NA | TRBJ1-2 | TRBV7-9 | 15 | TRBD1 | TGTGCCAGCAGCTCCCAGACAGGGCTTGAGGTTGGCTACACCTTC | CASSSQTGLEVGYTF
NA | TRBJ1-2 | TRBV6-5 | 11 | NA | TGTGCCAGTACAGGGTTCCATGGCTACACCTTC | CASTGFHGYTF
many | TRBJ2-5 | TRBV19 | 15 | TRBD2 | TGTGCCAGTACCAAGACTAGCGGGAGAGGGGAGACCCAGTACTTC | CASTKTSGRGETQYF
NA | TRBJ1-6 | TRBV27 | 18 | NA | TGTGCCAGCAGTTTAAAAGGATCGGGGAGCTCCTATAATTCACCCCTCCACTTT | CASSLKGSGSSYNSPLHF
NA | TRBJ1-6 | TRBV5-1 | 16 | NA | TGCGCCAGCAGCTTGGGCTCCCGGACAGCCAATTCACCCCTCCACTTT | CASSLGSRTANSPLHF
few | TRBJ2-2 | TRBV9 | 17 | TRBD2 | TGTGCCAGCAGCTTACGAAGCGGGAGCCGGATCACCGGGGAGCTGTTTTTT | CASSLRSGSRITGELFF
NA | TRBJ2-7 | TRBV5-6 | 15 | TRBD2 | TGTGCCAGCAGCGCGGGACTAGCGGGAGCCTACGAGCAGTACTTC | CASSAGLAGAYEQYF
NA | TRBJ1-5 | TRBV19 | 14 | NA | TGTGCCAGTAGTATCGGACAGCTAAATCAGCCCCAGCATTTT | CASSIGQLNQPQHF
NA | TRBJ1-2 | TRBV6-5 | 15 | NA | TGTGCCAGCAGTTACTCGAGGGCGGGTTCCTATGGCTACACCTTC | CASSYSRAGSYGYTF
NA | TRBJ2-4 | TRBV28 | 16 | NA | TGTGCCAGCAGTTTTCCAGGGCCCCCAGCCAAAAACATTCAGTACTTC | CASSFPGPPAKNIQYF
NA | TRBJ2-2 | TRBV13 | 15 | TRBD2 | TGTGCCAGCACCCTGCGGGGGTCGAACACCGGGGAGCTGTTTTTT | CASTLRGSNTGELFF
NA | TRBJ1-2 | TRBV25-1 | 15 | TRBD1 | TGTGCCAGCAGTGAACAGGGGGCATCTCACTATGGCTACACCTTC | CASSEQGASHYGYTF
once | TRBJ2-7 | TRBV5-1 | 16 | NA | TGCGCCAGCACCCAGTTCCCCGGGACTGGGGTCGGGGAGCAGTACTTC | CASTQFPGTGVGEQYF
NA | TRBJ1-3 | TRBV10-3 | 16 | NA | TGTGCCATCAGTGAACCAGGACTGAACTCTGGAAACACCATATATTTT | CAISEPGLNSGNTIYF
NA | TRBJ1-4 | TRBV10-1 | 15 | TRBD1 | TGCGCCAGCAGTGCTCCCCGGGACAGCGTAGAAAAACTGTTTTTT | CASSAPRDSVEKLFF
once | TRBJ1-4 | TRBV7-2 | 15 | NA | TGTGCCAGCAGCCCCCGACAGGACGCTAATGAAAAACTGTTTTTT | CASSPRQDANEKLFF
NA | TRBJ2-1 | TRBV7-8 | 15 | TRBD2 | TGTGCCAGCAGCACCACTAGCGGACGGGGCTATGAGCAGTTCTTC | CASSTTSGRGYEQFF
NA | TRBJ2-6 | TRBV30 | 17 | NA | TGTGCCTGGAGCGGCACAGGGCCGGGGTCTGGGGCCAACGTCCTGACTTTC | CAWSGTGPGSGANVLTF
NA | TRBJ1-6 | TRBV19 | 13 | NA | TGTGCCAGTAGAACTCGACCGGGATCACCCCTCCACTTT | CASRTRPGSPLHF
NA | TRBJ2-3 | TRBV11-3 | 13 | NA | TGTGCCAGCTGCCGGGACACCACAGATACGCAGTATTTT | CASCRDTTDTQYF
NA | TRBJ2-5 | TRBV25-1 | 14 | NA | TGTGCCAGCAGTGAAGGGGAGGGGGGGGAGACCCAGTACTTC | CASSEGEGGETQYF
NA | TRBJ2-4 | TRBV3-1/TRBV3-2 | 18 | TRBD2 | TGTGCCAGCAGCCAAGATCGGAGGCTAGCGGGACCGGGGGGGATTCAGTACTTC | CASSQDRRLAGPGGIQYF
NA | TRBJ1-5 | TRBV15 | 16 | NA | TGTGCCACCAGCTCAGAAACCCCAGGGTTCATTCAGCCCCAGCATTTT | CATSSETPGFIQPQHF
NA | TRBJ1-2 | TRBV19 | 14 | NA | TGTGCCAGTAGACCAGACAGGCTAAACTATGGCTACACCTTC | CASRPDRLNYGYTF
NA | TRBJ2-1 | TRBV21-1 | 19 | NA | TGTGCCAGCAGCAACGGACTAGCGGGAGGGCCTAGGTCCTACAATGAGCAGTTCTTC | CASSNGLAGGPRSYNEQFF
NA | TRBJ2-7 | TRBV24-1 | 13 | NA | TGTGCCACCAGCGCGGCCCAATCGGGCGAGCAGTACTTC | CATSAAQSGEQYF
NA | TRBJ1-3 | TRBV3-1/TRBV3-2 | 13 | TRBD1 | TGTGCCAGCAGCGGGACAGGGGGAAACACCATATATTTT | CASSGTGGNTIYF
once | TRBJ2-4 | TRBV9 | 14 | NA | TGTGCCAGCAGCGTTACATGGGCCAAAAACATTCAGTACTTC | CASSVTWAKNIQYF
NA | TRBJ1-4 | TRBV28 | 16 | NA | TGTGCCAGCAGTTCCTACAGACCTACAACTAATGAAAAACTGTTTTTT | CASSSYRPTTNEKLFF
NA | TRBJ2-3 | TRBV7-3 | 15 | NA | TGTGCCAGCAGCTTAACGAGTAGCTTCACAGATACGCAGTATTTT | CASSLTSSFTDTQYF
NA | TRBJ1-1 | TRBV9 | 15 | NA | TGTGCCAGCAGAGGGAACTCAGGGCCCGATGGTGAAGCTTTCTTT | CASRGNSGPDGEAFF
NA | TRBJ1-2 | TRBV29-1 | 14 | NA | TGCAGCGTTGAAGATCGAGGGTATGTGAATGGCTACACCTTC | CSVEDRGYVNGYTF
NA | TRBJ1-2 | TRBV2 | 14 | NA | TGTGCCAGCAGCACCGGCCGGGACACCTATGGCTACACCTTC | CASSTGRDTYGYTF
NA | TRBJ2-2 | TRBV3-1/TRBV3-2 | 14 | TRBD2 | TGTGCCAGCAGCCAATGGACTAGCGGGAGTGAGCTGTTTTTT | CASSQWTSGSELFF
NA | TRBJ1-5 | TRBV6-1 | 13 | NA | TGTGCCAGCAGTGACAGGGATTATCAGCCCCAGCATTTT | CASSDRDYQPQHF
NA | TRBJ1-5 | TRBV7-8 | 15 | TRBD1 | TGTGCCAGCAGCTCTGGACAGGGGGAGGCTCAGCCCCAGCATTTT | CASSSGQGEAQPQHF
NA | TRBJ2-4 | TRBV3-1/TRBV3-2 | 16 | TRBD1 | TGTGCCAGCAGCCCGGCCCGGGACAGGGGGCGGAACATTCAGTACTTC | CASSPARDRGRNIQYF
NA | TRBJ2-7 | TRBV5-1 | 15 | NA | TGCGCCAGCAGCCAGTCATCACTGGGGGCATACGAGCAGTACTTC | CASSQSSLGAYEQYF
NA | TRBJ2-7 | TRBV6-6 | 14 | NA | TGTGCCAGCAGTCCCGGGAGCTCCTCCTACGAGCAGTACTTC | CASSPGSSSYEQYF
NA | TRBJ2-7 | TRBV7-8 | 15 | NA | TGTGCCAGCACCATAGTAGCGCAGGCCGCCTACGAGCAGTACTTC | CASTIVAQAAYEQYF
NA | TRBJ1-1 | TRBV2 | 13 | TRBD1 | TGTGCCACCAACCGGGACAGGAACACTGAAGCTTTCTTT | CATNRDRNTEAFF
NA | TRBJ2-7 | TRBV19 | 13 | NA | TGTGCCAGTAGTCTCCGGACAGCCTACGAGCAGTACTTC | CASSLRTAYEQYF
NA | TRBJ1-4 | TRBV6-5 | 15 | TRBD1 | TGTGCCAGCAGTTTAGGACAGGGGACTGGTGAAAAACTGTTTTTT | CASSLGQGTGEKLFF
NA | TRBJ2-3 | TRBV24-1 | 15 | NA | TGTGCCACCAGTGACCCGGGAGCCAATGTAGATACGCAGTATTTT | CATSDPGANVDTQYF
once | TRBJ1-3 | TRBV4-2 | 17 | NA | TGTGCCAGCAGCCACCTGCGGGGAGGCAACTCTGGAAACACCATATATTTT | CASSHLRGGNSGNTIYF
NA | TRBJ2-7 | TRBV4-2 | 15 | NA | TGTGCCAGCAGCCAATCTACAGGGACCCTCTACGAGCAGTACTTC | CASSQSTGTLYEQYF
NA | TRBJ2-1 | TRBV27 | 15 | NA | TGTGCCAGCAGTTTGTCGGTTAGCTCCTACAATGAGCAGTTCTTC | CASSLSVSSYNEQFF
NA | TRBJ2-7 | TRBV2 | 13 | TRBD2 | TGTGCCAGCAGCGGACTAGCGGGAAATCAGCAGTACTTC | CASSGLAGNQQYF
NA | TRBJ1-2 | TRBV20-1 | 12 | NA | TGCAGTGCTAGTAATGCGGACTATGGCTACACCTTC | CSASNADYGYTF
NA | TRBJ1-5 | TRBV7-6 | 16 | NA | TGTGCCAGCAACCCCGGGGGTCGTCATAGCAATCAGCCCCAGCATTTT | CASNPGGRHSNQPQHF